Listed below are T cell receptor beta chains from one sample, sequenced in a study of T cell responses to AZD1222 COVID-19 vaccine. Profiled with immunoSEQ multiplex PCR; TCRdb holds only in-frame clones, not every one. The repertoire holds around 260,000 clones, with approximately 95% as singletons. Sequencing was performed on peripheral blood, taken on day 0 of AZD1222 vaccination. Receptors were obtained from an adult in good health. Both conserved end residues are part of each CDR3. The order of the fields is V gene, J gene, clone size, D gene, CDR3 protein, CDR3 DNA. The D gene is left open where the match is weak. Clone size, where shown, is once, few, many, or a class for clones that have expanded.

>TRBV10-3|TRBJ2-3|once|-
CAISRGRDTQYF
TGTGCCATCAGCCGTGGGCGGGATACGCAGTATTTT
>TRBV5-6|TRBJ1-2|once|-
CASSLFGGYTF
TGTGCCAGCAGCTTGTTTGGTGGCTACACCTTC
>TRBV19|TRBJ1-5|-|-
CASRGYSNQPQHF
TGTGCCAGTAGAGGTTATAGCAATCAGCCCCAGCATTTT
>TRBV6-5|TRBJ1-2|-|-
CASSPGGLKNYGYTF
TGTGCCAGCAGCCCCGGGGGGCTCAAAAACTATGGCTACACCTTC
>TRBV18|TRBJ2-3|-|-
CASSRQARGDTQYF
TGTGCCAGCTCACGACAGGCCCGGGGAGATACGCAGTATTTT
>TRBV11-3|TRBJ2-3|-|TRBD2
CASSPPGGPKYF
TGTGCCAGCAGCCCCCCGGGGGGGCCAAAGTATTTT
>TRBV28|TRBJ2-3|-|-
CASRLSSDTQYF
TGTGCCAGCAGGTTATCGTCAGATACGCAGTATTTT
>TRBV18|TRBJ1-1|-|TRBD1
CASSPGQGNTEAFF
TGTGCCAGCTCGCCTGGACAGGGGAACACTGAAGCTTTCTTT
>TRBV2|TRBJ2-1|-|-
CASSGLTKQFF
TGTGCCAGCTCAGGCCTGACAAAGCAGTTCTTC
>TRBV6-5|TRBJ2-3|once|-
CASSYLGQTDTQYF
TGTGCCAGCAGTTACCTTGGACAAACAGATACGCAGTATTTT
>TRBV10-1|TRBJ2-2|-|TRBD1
CASSHTGDTGELFF
TGCGCCAGCAGTCACACAGGGGATACCGGGGAGCTGTTTTTT
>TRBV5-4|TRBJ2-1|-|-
CASSFGGIVGNEQFF
TGTGCCAGCAGCTTTGGGGGGATAGTCGGGAATGAGCAGTTCTTC
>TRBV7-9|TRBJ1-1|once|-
CASSARRQGNTEAFF
TGTGCCAGCAGCGCCCGTCGTCAGGGGAACACTGAAGCTTTCTTT
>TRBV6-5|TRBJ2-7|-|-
CASRGSVREQYF
TGTGCCAGCAGGGGATCGGTTCGCGAGCAGTACTTC
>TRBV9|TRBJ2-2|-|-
CASSRRNSPGELFF
TGTGCCAGCAGCCGTAGGAATAGCCCCGGGGAGCTGTTTTTT
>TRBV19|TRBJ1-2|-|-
CASTKTAEGSSGYTF
TGTGCCAGTACCAAAACAGCCGAAGGTTCTAGTGGCTACACCTTC
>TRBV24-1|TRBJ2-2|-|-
CATSDWEEHGELFF
TGTGCCACCAGTGATTGGGAGGAACACGGGGAGCTGTTTTTT
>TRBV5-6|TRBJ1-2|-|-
CASIRKGSGGYTF
TGTGCCAGCATCAGGAAGGGGTCGGGTGGCTACACCTTC
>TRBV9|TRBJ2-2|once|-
CASSVESLSSIGTGELFF
TGTGCCAGCAGCGTAGAGTCCCTCTCTAGTATTGGCACCGGGGAGCTGTTTTTT
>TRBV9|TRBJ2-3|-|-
CASSQEFRTDTQYF
TGTGCCAGCAGCCAGGAGTTTCGGACAGATACGCAGTATTTT
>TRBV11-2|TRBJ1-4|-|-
CASSLFENEKLFF
TGTGCCAGCAGCTTATTCGAAAATGAAAAACTGTTTTTT
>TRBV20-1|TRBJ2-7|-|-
CSASPRGYEQYF
TGCAGTGCTAGTCCCAGAGGTTACGAGCAGTACTTC
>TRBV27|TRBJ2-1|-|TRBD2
CASSSAGGPYNEQFF
TGTGCCAGCAGTTCAGCGGGAGGGCCCTACAATGAGCAGTTCTTC
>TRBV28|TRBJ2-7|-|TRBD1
CASSFRDRVNEQYF
TGTGCCAGCAGTTTTCGTGACAGGGTCAACGAGCAGTACTTC
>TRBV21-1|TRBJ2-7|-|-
CASITGTGPYEQYF
TGTGCCAGCATAACCGGGACAGGGCCCTACGAGCAGTACTTC
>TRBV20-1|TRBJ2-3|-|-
CLSGADTQYF
TGCCTAAGTGGGGCAGATACGCAGTATTTT
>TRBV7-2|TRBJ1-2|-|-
CASSPSKWSMVGYTF
TGTGCCAGCAGCCCCTCGAAGTGGAGTATGGTCGGCTACACCTTC
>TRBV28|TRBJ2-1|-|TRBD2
CASSRHLAGGSSYNEQFF
TGTGCCAGCAGCCGACACCTAGCGGGAGGGAGCTCCTACAATGAGCAGTTCTTC
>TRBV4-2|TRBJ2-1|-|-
CASSQPSRDEQFF
TGTGCCAGCAGCCAGCCTAGTAGAGATGAGCAGTTCTTC
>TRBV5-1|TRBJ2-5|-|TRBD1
CASSITGEETQYF
TGCGCCAGCAGCATTACAGGGGAAGAGACCCAGTACTTC
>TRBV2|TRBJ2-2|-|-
CASSESPLHTRELFF
TGTGCCAGCAGTGAGTCGCCTTTACACACCCGGGAGCTGTTTTTT
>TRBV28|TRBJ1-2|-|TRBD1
CASYGTGEGYGYTF
TGTGCCAGCTACGGGACAGGGGAGGGCTATGGCTACACCTTC
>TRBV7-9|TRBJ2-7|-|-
CASSDGSYEQYF
TGTGCCAGCAGCGACGGGTCGTACGAGCAGTACTTC
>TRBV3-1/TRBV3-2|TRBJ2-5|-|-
CASSQSTTGVQETQYF
TGTGCCAGCAGCCAATCCACGACAGGTGTACAAGAGACCCAGTACTTC
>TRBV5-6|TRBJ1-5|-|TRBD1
CASSYGQGVEGNQPQHF
TGTGCCAGCAGTTACGGACAGGGGGTTGAAGGCAATCAGCCCCAGCATTTT
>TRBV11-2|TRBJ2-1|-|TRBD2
CASSLGPGLAVYNEQFF
TGTGCCAGCAGCTTAGGTCCGGGACTAGCGGTTTACAATGAGCAGTTCTTC
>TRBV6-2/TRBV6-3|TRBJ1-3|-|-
CASSYSTGHGPSGNTIYF
TGTGCCAGCAGTTACTCGACGGGACACGGACCGTCTGGAAACACCATATATTTT
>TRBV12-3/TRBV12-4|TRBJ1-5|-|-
CASGFNQPQHF
TGTGCCAGCGGATTCAATCAGCCCCAGCATTTT
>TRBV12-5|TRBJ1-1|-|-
CASGLGEGEGTEAFF
TGTGCTAGTGGTTTGGGGGAAGGGGAGGGCACTGAAGCTTTCTTT
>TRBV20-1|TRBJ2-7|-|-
CSANEQYF
TGCAGTGCTAACGAGCAGTACTTC
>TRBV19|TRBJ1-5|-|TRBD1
CASTPSQGAGQPQHF
TGTGCCAGTACTCCCTCACAGGGGGCAGGACAGCCCCAGCATTTT
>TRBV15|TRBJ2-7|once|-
CATSPGGGDEQYF
TGTGCCACCAGCCCGGGCGGGGGCGACGAGCAGTACTTC
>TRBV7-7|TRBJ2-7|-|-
CASSPGTTNHYEQYF
TGTGCCAGCAGCCCCGGGACAACGAACCACTACGAGCAGTACTTC
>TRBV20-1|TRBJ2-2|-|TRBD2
CSASGLAGENTGELFF
TGCAGTGCTAGTGGCCTAGCGGGCGAAAACACCGGGGAGCTGTTTTTT